This T cell receptor (beta chain) is drawn from a study of regulatory T cells in long-lasting Graves disease. With respect to this clonotype: Its target is not known.

The time point here: newly diagnosed GD, antithyroid drugs for less than 3 months. With RNA extracted from PBMCs as input, the TCR library was made. The CDR3 contains 13 residues. V lost 3 bases to trimming and J lost 1 base, with 8 bases between them. Germline assignment: CDR1 SGHDT and CDR2 YYEEEE. Study outcomes and limitations: When disease was persistent, TRBV28, TRBJ1-2 and TRBJ2-5 were the favored segments.

In building TCR beta libraries, iRepertoire HTBI primers were used together with Arm-PCR of CDR3 regions. TCRdb used MiXCR to reprocess the multiplex PCR reads, holding one entry per CDR3 protein. The sample lists about 620,000 distinct CDR3 sequences; roughly 15% were seen once. These sequences were also reported in another study, on T cells in Graves' hyperthyroidism and ophthalmopathy.

The chain is built from TRBV5-6 and TRBJ2-7; D gene unclear. The sequence derives from a woman under 40 with Graves disease. Sequenced material: peripheral blood mononuclear cells (PBMCs), taken at new diagnosis, from a patient treated with antithyroid drugs. The CDR3 region is CASSSGFSYEQYF. The CDR3 coding sequence is TGTGCCAGCAGCTCCGGTTTTTCCTACGAGCAGTACTTC.